Below, 14 T cell receptor beta chains from the same sample are listed, as sequenced in a study of shared clonotypes between healthy human individuals. The data were produced by immunoSEQ multiplex PCR, yet TCRdb's version contains in-frame clones alone and is incomplete. The sample yields 900,000 to 1,200,000 clones, roughly 74% seen once. Material: memory CD4+ T cells from PBMCs. Subset denoted: CD45RA-negative fraction. Source of these receptors: a man aged 18-30 years in good health. Some clones in this sample may be carry-over from other donors' samples.

This chain uses TRBV5-1 with TRBJ2-3, with 8 bases lining up with TRBD1. CDR1 SGHRS and CDR2 YFSETQ come from the germline V gene. The CDR3 length is 15 residues. The V gene end was trimmed by 4 bases and the J gene end by 6 bases; junction bases not matched to a gene: 10. In nucleotides, the CDR3 is TGCGCCAGCAGCGAGGGACAGGCCCCGCGGGATACGCAGTATTTT. Its protein product is CASSEGQAPRDTQYF.

The chain joins TRBV5-1 to TRBJ2-3; TRBD2 matches 7 bases. The germline V gene encodes CDR1 SGHRS and CDR2 YFSETQ. The J segment lost 6 bases and the V segment lost 7 bases, leaving 11 bases of the junction unmatched. The CDR3 loop spans 14 amino acids. This chain's CDR3 is CASVPLAGVDTQYF. The CDR3 bases are TGCGCCAGCGTACCCCTGGCGGGAGTGGATACGCAGTATTTT. The complete variable domain, with remaining parts taken from reference TRBV5-1 and TRBJ2-3, reads KAGVTQTPRYLIKTRGQQVTLSCSPISGHRSVSWYQQTPGQGLQFLFEYFSETQRNKGNFPGRFSGRQFSNSRSEMNVSTLELGDSALYLCASVPLAGVDTQYFGPGTRLTVL.

The J gene is TRBJ2-3, the V gene TRBV7-9; 7 bases align to TRBD2. V trimming: 5 bases; J trimming: 4 bases; junction bases outside the gene matches: 6. CDR3 length: 14 residues. The germline V gene has CDR1 SEHNR and CDR2 FQNEAQ (reference sequence). The chain's CDR3 is CASSIGLGADTQYF. The CDR3 region has the DNA TGTGCCAGCAGCATCGGACTAGGAGCAGATACGCAGTATTTT.

This sequence joins TRBV7-2 and TRBJ2-1; 9 nucleotides agree with TRBD1. Trimming removed 1 base from V and 5 bases from J; junction bases left unmatched: 9. Germline-derived CDR1 and CDR2 are SGHTA and FQGNSA. The CDR3 consists of 17 residues. CDR3 DNA: TGTGCCAGCAGCTTAGAGCCAGGGACAGGGTACCACAATGAGCAGTTCTTC. It yields the protein CASSLEPGTGYHNEQFF.

The rearrangement links TRBV15 to TRBJ2-1, with no clear D. The CDR3 is 16 residues long. The V gene lost 0 bases and the J gene lost 8 bases, with 17 bases spanning the gap. CDR1 and CDR2 (germline): LNHNV, YYDKDF (reference sequence). CDR3 nucleotides: TGTGCCACCAGCAGAGATAGGGTCACCCCGTTCGATGAGCAGTTCTTC. Its protein is CATSRDRVTPFDEQFF.

This chain joins TRBV6-1 and TRBJ1-1; D might be TRBD1 (5 bases). The ends were cut back, 0 bases at V and 9 bases at J, with 11 bases in the middle. The germline CDR1 and CDR2 sequences are MNHNS and SASEGT. This CDR3 has 13 amino acids. CDR3 sequence: CASSEARTPQAFF. The CDR3 DNA reads as TGTGCCAGCAGTGAAGCGCGGACACCACAAGCTTTCTTT.

This chain uses TRBV28 with TRBJ1-1; TRBD1 might be the D (6 bases). Trimming took 1 base from V and 5 from J, leaving 14 bases between them. The CDR3 is made up of 15 amino acids. Per germline, CDR1 MDHEN and CDR2 SYDVKM. CDR3 region: CASSLSAGGRTEAFF. CDR3 nucleotide sequence: TGTGCCAGCAGTTTATCGGCTGGGGGGCGGACTGAAGCTTTCTTT.

With respect to this clone: Other DNA variants within this sample encode the same CDR3. The chain uses TRBV6-5 and TRBJ2-7, with a tentative D call TRBD2 (5 bases). V lost 2 bases and J lost 2, with 10 bases in between. Germline V gene sequence: CDR1 MNHEY, CDR2 SVGAGI. The CDR3 extends over 14 amino acids. The CDR3 sequence: CASSYGRGTYEQYF. CDR3 nucleotide sequence: TGTGCCAGCAGTTACGGGAGAGGGACCTACGAGCAGTACTTC.

The rearrangement uses TRBV5-4 and TRBJ1-4, with 9 bases matching TRBD1. J gave up 5 bases and V 0 bases, and 8 bases lay outside the gene matches. The germline gives CDR1 SGHNT, CDR2 YYREEE (reference sequence). The CDR3 contains 17 residues. CDR3 region: CASSLAPTGGGNEKLFF. The CDR3 coding sequence is TGTGCCAGCAGCTTGGCTCCGACAGGGGGAGGAAATGAAAAACTGTTTTTT.

This clone was observed a few times. The chain couples TRBV15 to TRBJ2-5; D remains unclear. Trimming cost V 0 bases and J 3 bases, with 2 bases left between them. CDR1 and CDR2 from the germline V gene are LNHNV and YYDKDF (reference sequence). This CDR3 comprises 12 residues. CDR3 nucleotide sequence: TGTGCCACCAGCAGAGATAAAGAGACCCAGTACTTC. Residues: CATSRDKETQYF.

The V and J genes are TRBV2 and TRBJ2-3; either TRBD1 or TRBD2 may supply D (6 bases each). CDR1 and CDR2 (germline): SNHLY, FYNNEI. V lost 4 bases and J lost 6, with 8 bases in between. The CDR3 is 12 amino acids. In DNA form, the CDR3 reads TGTGCCAGCAGTGGGAGGGGGGATACGCAGTATTTT. It yields the protein CASSGRGDTQYF. Based on the CDR3 plus reference TRBV2 and TRBJ2-3, the full variable domain is EPEVTQTPSHQVTQMGQEVILRCVPISNHLYFYWYRQILGQKVEFLVSFYNNEISEKSEIFDDQFSVERPDGSNFTLKIRSTKLEDSAMYFCASSGRGDTQYFGPGTRLTVL.

The chain joins TRBV5-1 to TRBJ2-1; 10 bases align to TRBD1. The CDR3 has 16 amino acids. The V segment lost 2 bases and the J segment 8 bases; nucleotides outside the gene matches: 10. Per germline, CDR1 SGHRS and CDR2 YFSETQ. CDR3 sequence: CASSFNRDRGGDEQFF. The CDR3 DNA reads TGCGCCAGCAGCTTCAACCGGGACAGGGGCGGCGATGAGCAGTTCTTC.

A note on this clone: Different DNA sequences within this sample yield the same CDR3. The rearrangement joins TRBV28 to TRBJ2-7; weak D call: TRBD1 (5 bases). CDR1 MDHEN and CDR2 SYDVKM come from the germline V gene. CDR3 size: 12 residues. V lost 4 bases and J lost 4, with 8 bases in between. CDR3 sequence (DNA): TGTGCCAGCAGTTCCCCAGGGTACGAGCAGTACTTC. Translated: CASSSPGYEQYF. Full variable domain (rest looked up from reference TRBV28 and TRBJ2-7): DVKVTQSSRYLVKRTGEKVFLECVQDMDHENMFWYRQDPGLGLRLIYFSYDVKMKEKGDIPEGYSVSREKKERFSLILESASTNQTSMYLCASSSPGYEQYFGPGTRLTVT.

This clone was seen a handful of times. The CDR3, as DNA: TGTGCCAGAACTATTGACTGGTTGGCGTGTGAGCAGTACTTC. This codes for CARTIDWLACEQYF. The chain couples TRBV21-1 to TRBJ2-7; TRBD2, the table's D call, was not compared with the DNA. TRBV21-1 is a pseudogene segment. The CDR3 runs 14 residues.